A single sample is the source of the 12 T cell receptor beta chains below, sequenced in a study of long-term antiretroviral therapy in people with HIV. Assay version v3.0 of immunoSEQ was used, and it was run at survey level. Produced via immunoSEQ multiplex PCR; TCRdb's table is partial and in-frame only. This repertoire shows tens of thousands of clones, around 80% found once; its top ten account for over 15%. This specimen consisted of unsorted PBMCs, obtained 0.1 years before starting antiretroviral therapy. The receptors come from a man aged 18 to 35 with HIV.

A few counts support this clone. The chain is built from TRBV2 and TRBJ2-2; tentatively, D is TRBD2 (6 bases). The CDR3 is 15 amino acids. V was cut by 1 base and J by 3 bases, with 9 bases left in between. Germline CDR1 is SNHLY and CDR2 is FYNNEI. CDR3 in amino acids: CASSEGDWDTGELFF. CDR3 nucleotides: TGTGCCAGCAGTGAAGGGGACTGGGACACCGGGGAGCTGTTTTTT.

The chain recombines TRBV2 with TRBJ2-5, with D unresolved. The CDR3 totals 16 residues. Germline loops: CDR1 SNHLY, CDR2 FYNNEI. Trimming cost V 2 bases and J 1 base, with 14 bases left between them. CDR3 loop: CASSETVVGPQETQYF. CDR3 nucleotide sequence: TGTGCCAGCAGTGAAACTGTAGTCGGGCCCCAAGAGACCCAGTACTTC.

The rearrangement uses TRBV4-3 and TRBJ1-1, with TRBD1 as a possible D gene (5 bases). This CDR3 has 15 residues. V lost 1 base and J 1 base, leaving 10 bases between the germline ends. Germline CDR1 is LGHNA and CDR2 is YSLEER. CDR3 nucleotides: TGCGCCAGCAGCCAAGGGGGACCCTCGAACACTGAAGCTTTCTTT. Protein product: CASSQGGPSNTEAFF.

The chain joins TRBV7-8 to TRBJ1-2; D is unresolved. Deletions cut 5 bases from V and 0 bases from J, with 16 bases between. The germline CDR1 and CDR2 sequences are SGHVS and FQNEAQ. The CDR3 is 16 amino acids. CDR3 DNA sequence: TGTGCCAGCAGCCAGACTCCGGGAGGTGCTAACTATGGCTACACCTTC. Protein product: CASSQTPGGANYGYTF.

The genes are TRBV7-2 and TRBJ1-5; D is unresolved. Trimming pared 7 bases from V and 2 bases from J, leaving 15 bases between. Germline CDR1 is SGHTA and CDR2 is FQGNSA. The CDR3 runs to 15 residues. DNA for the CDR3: TGTGCCAGCACTCCGGACGGGTTGGGCAATCAGCCCCAGCATTTT. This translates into CASTPDGLGNQPQHF.

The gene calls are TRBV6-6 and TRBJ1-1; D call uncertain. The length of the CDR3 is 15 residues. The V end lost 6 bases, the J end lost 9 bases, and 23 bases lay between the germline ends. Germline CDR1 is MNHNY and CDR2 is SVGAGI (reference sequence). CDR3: CASRPRATLAAQAFF. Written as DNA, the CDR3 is TGTGCCAGCAGACCCCGGGCAACCTTGGCGGCGCAAGCTTTCTTT.

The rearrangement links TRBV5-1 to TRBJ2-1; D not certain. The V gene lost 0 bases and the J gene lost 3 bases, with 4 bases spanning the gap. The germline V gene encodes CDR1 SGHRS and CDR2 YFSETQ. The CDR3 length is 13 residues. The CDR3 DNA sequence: TGCGCCAGCAGCTTGGACGGCTACAATGAGCAGTTCTTC. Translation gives CASSLDGYNEQFF.

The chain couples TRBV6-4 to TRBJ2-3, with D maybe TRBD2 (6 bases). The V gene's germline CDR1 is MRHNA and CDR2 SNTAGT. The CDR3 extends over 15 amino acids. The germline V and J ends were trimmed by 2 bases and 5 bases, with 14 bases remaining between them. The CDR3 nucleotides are TGTGCCAGCAGTGACGTGGCGGGAAGGGAAGATACGCAGTATTTT. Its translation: CASSDVAGREDTQYF.

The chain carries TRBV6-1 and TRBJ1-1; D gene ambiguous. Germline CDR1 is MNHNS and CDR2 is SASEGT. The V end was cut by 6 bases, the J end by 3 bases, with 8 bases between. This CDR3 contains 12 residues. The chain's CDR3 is CASSMGYTEAFF. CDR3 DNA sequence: TGTGCCAGCAGCATGGGGTACACTGAAGCTTTCTTT.

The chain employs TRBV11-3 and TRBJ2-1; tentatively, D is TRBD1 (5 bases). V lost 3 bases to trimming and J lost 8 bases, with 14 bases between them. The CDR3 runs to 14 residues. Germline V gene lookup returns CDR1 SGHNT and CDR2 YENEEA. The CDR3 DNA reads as TGTGCCAGCAGCTTGGGCAGGGATGGGGATGAGCAGTTCTTC. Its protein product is CASSLGRDGDEQFF.

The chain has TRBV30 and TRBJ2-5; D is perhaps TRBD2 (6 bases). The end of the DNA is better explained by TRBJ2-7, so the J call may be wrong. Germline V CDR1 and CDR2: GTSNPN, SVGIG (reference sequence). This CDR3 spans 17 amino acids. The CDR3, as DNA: TGTGCCTGGAGGACCTGGACCGGACGGGAGTGGGCCTACGAGCAGTACTTC. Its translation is CAWRTWTGREWAYEQYF.

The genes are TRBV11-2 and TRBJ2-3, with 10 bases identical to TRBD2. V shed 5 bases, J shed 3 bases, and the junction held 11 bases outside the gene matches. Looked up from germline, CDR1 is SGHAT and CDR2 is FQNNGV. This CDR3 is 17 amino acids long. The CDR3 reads CASSPGASGSGTDTQYF. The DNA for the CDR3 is TGTGCCAGCAGCCCCGGGGCTAGCGGGAGTGGGACAGATACGCAGTATTTT.